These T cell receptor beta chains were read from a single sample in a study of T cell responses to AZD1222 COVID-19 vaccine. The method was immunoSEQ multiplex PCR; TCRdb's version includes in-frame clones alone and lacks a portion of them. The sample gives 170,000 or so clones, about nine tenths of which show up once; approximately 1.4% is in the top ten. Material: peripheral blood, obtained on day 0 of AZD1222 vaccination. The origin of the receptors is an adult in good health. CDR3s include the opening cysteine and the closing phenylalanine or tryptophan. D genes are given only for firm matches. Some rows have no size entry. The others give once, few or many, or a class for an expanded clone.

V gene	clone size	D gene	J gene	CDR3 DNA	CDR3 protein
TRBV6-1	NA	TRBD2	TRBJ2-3	TGTGCCAGCAGTGAAACTAGGCTAGCGGGGGGGAGGTGGACAGATACGCAGTATTTT	CASSETRLAGGRWTDTQYF
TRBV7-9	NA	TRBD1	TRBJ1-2	TGTGCCAGCACCCTAGGGGGACAGCTGGGCTATGGCTACACCTTC	CASTLGGQLGYGYTF
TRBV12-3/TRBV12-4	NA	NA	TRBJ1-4	TGTGCCACCGGGACGGGGGGAGAAAAACTGTTTTTT	CATGTGGEKLFF
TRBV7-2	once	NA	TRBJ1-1	TGTGCCAGCAGCTTAAGGTTGTCTGCGGATATGAACACTGAAGCTTTCTTT	CASSLRLSADMNTEAFF
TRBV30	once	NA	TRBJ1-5	TGTGCCTGGAGTGTAGGAGTGGCTGGGCCCCAGCATTTT	CAWSVGVAGPQHF
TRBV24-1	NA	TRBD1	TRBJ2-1	TGTGCCACCAGCCCGGGACAGGGGTACAATGAGCAGTTCTTC	CATSPGQGYNEQFF
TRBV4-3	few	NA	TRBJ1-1	TGCGCCAGCAGCCAAGAAGGATATGGGAACACTGAAGCTTTCTTT	CASSQEGYGNTEAFF
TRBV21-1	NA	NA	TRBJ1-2	TGTGCCAGCAGCAAAGGTTCGGGACAGAAGAACTATGGCTACACCTTC	CASSKGSGQKNYGYTF
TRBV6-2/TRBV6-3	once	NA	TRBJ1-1	TGTGCCAGCAGTTACATCTCGGTAGTCTCTGAAGCTTTCTTT	CASSYISVVSEAFF
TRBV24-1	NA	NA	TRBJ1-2	TGTGCCACCAGTGATTCACCGGGCCACTATGGCTACACCTTC	CATSDSPGHYGYTF
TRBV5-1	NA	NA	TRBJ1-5	TGCGCCAGCAGCTTGGATGGGCGTGGTGGCAATCAGCCCCAGCATTTT	CASSLDGRGGNQPQHF
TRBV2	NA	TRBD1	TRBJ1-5	TGTGCCAGCAGTGGACAGGGGATGGTTCAGCCCCAGCATTTT	CASSGQGMVQPQHF
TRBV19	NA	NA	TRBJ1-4	TGTGCCAACCCGACAGGTCCCAATGAAAAACTGTTTTTT	CANPTGPNEKLFF
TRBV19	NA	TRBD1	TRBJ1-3	TGTGCCAGTAAGGCCCCAGGGGGCTTATACACCATATATTTT	CASKAPGGLYTIYF
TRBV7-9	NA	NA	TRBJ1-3	TGTGCCAGCAGCTTGGGGGGAAACACCATATATTTT	CASSLGGNTIYF
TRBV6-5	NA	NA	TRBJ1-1	TGTGCCAGCAGTTACAGTGGATGGGCTTTCTTT	CASSYSGWAFF
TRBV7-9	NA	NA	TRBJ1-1	TGTGCCAGCAGCTTCGAGGGGGTTACTGAAGCTTTCTTT	CASSFEGVTEAFF
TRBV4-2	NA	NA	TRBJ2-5	TGTGCCAGCAGCAAACGGGGACTCCAAGAGACCCAGTACTTC	CASSKRGLQETQYF
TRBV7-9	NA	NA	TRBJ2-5	TGTGCCAGCAGCTTAGTTGGACTCCCCCAAGAGACCCAGTACTTC	CASSLVGLPQETQYF
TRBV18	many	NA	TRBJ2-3	TGTGCCAGCTCACCAAGTCCCTATAGCACAGATACGCAGTATTTT	CASSPSPYSTDTQYF
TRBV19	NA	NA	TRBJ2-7	TGTGCCAGTAGTAGGTCGGGTCGAGGGGTCGAGCAGTACTTC	CASSRSGRGVEQYF
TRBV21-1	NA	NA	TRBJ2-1	TGTGCCAGCAGCAAAGCGGTAGCGGGGCGGGGCAATGAGCAGTTCTTC	CASSKAVAGRGNEQFF
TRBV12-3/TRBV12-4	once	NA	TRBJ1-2	TGTGCCAGCAGTTTAACAGTCCTCTATGGCTACACCTTC	CASSLTVLYGYTF
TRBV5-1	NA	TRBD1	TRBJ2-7	TGCGCCAGCAGCTCCCCCTGGACAGGGGGGGTCTACGAGCAGTACTTC	CASSSPWTGGVYEQYF
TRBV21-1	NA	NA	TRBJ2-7	TGTGCCAGCAGCAAAGGACAGGGGCGCTCGAGATACGAGCAGTACTTC	CASSKGQGRSRYEQYF
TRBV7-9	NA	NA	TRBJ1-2	TGTGCCAGCAGCTTAGCGGGACCGCTAAACTATGGCTACACCTTC	CASSLAGPLNYGYTF
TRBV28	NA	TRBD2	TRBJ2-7	TGTGCCAGCAGCACCTTAGATCCGGGACTAGCGGGGGAGAGATATGAAAAACATAACTACGAGCAGTACTTC	CASSTLDPGLAGERYEKHNYEQYF
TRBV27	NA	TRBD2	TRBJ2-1	TGTGCCAGCAGTCCAATAGCGGGCTCCTACAATGAGCAGTTCTTC	CASSPIAGSYNEQFF
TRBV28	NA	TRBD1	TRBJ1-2	TGTGCCAGCAGCACAGGGGGTAAGGCATATGGCTACACCTTC	CASSTGGKAYGYTF
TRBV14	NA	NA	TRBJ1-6	TGTGCCAGCAGCCAATCCATTAGGGACAATTCACCCCTCCACTTT	CASSQSIRDNSPLHF
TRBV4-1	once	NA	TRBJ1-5	TGCGCCAGCAGCCAAGCTCAGGGTCGTCAGCCCCAGCATTTT	CASSQAQGRQPQHF
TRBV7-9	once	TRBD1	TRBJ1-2	TGTGCCAGCAGCTTAGGGGTCAGGGGGCTCTATGGCTACACCTTC	CASSLGVRGLYGYTF
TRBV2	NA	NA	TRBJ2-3	TGTGCCAGAACAGGGTGGGGTTTCACAGATACGCAGTATTTT	CARTGWGFTDTQYF
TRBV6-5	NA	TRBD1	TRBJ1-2	TGTGCCAGCAGTTATGGACAGGCACTTAACTATGGCTACACCTTC	CASSYGQALNYGYTF
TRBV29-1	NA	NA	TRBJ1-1	TGCAGCGTTGAAGAATTCTTAGGACAGCCCAAAGAAGCTTTCTTT	CSVEEFLGQPKEAFF
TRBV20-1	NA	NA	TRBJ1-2	TGCAGTGCTAAACTTCACCCTGGCTACACCTTC	CSAKLHPGYTF
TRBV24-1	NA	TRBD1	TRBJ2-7	TGTGCCACCAGTACAGGGGGCCTCTACGAGCAGTACTTC	CATSTGGLYEQYF
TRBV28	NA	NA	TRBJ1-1	TGTGCCATCCTAACGGCGGGGGCCGAGGCTTTCTTT	CAILTAGAEAFF
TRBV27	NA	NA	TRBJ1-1	TGTGCCACTATAAGGTCAGGCGCCACCACTGAAGCTTTCTTT	CATIRSGATTEAFF
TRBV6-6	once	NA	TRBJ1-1	TGTGCCAGCAGCCCCTCGGCTGAAGCTTTCTTT	CASSPSAEAFF
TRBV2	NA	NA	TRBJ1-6	TGTGCCAGCATTCCGGACAGTGCTAATTCACCCCTCCACTTT	CASIPDSANSPLHF
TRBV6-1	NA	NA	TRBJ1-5	TGTGCCAGCAGTGAAGTCAGGGTGGACCAGCCCCAGCATTTT	CASSEVRVDQPQHF
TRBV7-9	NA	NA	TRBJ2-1	TGTGCCAGCAGCTTAATTACGGGGGGCAGATACAATGAGCAGTTCTTC	CASSLITGGRYNEQFF
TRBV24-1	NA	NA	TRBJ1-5	TGTGCCACCAGTGAAGGGAATCAGCCCCAGCATTTT	CATSEGNQPQHF
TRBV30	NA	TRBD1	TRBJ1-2	TGTGCCTGGAGAATCCCGGGACAGAACGTCTATGGCTACACCTTC	CAWRIPGQNVYGYTF
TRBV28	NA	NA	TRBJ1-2	TGTGCCAGTTGGGGCTACTATGGCTACACCTTC	CASWGYYGYTF
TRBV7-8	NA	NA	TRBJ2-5	TGTGCCAGCAGCCGCTTAGGTGGGGGGGCAGTCGTCCAAGAGACCCAGTACTTC	CASSRLGGGAVVQETQYF